The source of this T cell receptor (beta chain) is a study of shared clonotypes between healthy human individuals. Study-wide points: Clonotype sharing among donors likely depends on sequencing depth.

Concerning this clone: Antigen specificity is unknown.

Several immunoSEQ 96-well plates shared each subset's DNA, each plate a replicate. Assay: immunoSEQ multiplex PCR; the TCRdb copy retains only in-frame clones and omits some. Among millions of clones listed, over 85% were seen once. The study separated CD4+ cells into CD45RA+ naive and CD45RA-negative memory subsets. The germline V and J ends were trimmed by 4 bases and 4 bases, with 12 bases remaining between them. The germline V gene has CDR1 SGHDT and CDR2 YYEEEE. This CDR3 comprises 13 residues. Sequencing was carried out using naive CD4+ T cells sorted from blood. The subset: CD45RA+ positively selected. This chain links TRBV5-6 with TRBJ2-7; D may be TRBD1 or TRBD2 (7 bases each). This clonotype was sampled from a man aged 18-30 years in good health. The CDR3 spells CASSTRGGYEQYF. For the CDR3, the DNA is TGTGCCAGCAGCACCAGGGGGGGGTACGAGCAGTACTTC.